Following are 9 T cell receptor beta chains from one sample sequenced in a study of post-analysis software for immune sequencing data. Findings of the study overall: Compared with controls, patients had more of 4 to 6 TRBV segments, including TRBV5-6, TRBV5-1 and TRBV20-1.

Sequencing libraries made from TCR beta cDNA carried unique molecular identifiers. TCRdb reprocessed the PCR reads via MiXCR and lists one record per CDR3 protein. The sample consists of 700,000 to 900,000 distinct CDR3 sequences, around 42% of them appearing once. Antigens of these TCRs are unknown. Sequenced: blood. The receptors here all came from a girl under 18 with multiple sclerosis.

The rearrangement uses TRBV12-3 or TRBV12-4 and TRBJ1-2; no firm D call. The CDR3 runs to 15 residues. Trimming stripped 7 bases from V and 0 bases from J, with 15 bases between. The CDR3 coding sequence is TGTGCCAGCACCTTGCGGGGAGGCCCTAACTATGGCTACACCTTC. Translating gives CASTLRGGPNYGYTF.

This clonotype was seen a few times. The chain combines TRBV6-2 or TRBV6-3 with TRBJ2-5; 7 bases align to TRBD2. This CDR3 comprises 15 residues. Germline CDR1 and CDR2: MNHEY and SVGEGT. V was pared by 7 bases and J by 0 bases, with 8 bases of the junction left unmatched. The CDR3 bases are TGTGCCAGCACCAGAGGACTAGACTACCAAGAGACCCAGTACTTC. Its translation: CASTRGLDYQETQYF.

This sequence joins TRBV10-2 and TRBJ2-7, with TRBD1 identical over 8 bases. CDR3 length equals 15 residues. Germline V gives CDR1 WSHSY, CDR2 SAAADI. The ends lost 3 bases at V and 3 bases at J; junction bases unmatched: 7. The CDR3 protein is CASSDRAGGGYEQYF. Here the CDR3 DNA reads TGCGCCAGCAGTGATAGGGCAGGGGGCGGCTACGAGCAGTACTTC.

V is TRBV4-3 and J is TRBJ1-4, with 10 nucleotides matching TRBD1. CDR3 size: 16 residues. Germline CDR1 is LGHNA and CDR2 is YSLEER. V shed 4 bases and J 7 bases; nucleotides not matched to a gene: 9. In DNA, the CDR3 is TGCGCCAGCAGCCTTGGATGGGGACAGGGGAGTGAAAAACTGTTTTTT. Its translation: CASSLGWGQGSEKLFF.

A single count supports this clonotype. This chain connects TRBV27 to TRBJ2-1; perhaps D is TRBD1 or TRBD2 (5 bases each). CDR3 length: 17 residues. V was shortened by 5 bases and J by 5 bases, with 22 bases between the two germline ends. Germline values: CDR1 MNHEY, CDR2 SMNVEV (reference sequence). In nucleotides, the CDR3 is TGTGCCAGCAGTGGCCCGTGGGACCTCACCCACAACAATGAGCAGTTCTTC. The encoded protein is CASSGPWDLTHNNEQFF.

Only a few counts were recorded for this clonotype. This chain joins TRBV24-1 and TRBJ2-5; unclear D gene. This CDR3 has 15 amino acids. V was shortened by 4 bases and J by 2 bases, with 13 bases between the two germline ends. The germline V gene encodes CDR1 KGHDR and CDR2 SFDVKD. This CDR3 is CATSDPFEPQETQYF. The CDR3 DNA follows: TGTGCCACCAGTGACCCCTTTGAGCCTCAAGAGACCCAGTACTTC.

The rearrangement uses TRBV20-1 and TRBJ2-4; 11 bases map to TRBD1. The germline gives CDR1 DFQATT, CDR2 SNEGSKA (reference sequence). The trim removed 1 base at V and 8 bases at J, leaving 7 bases unmatched. The CDR3 sequence is 15 residues long. CDR3 coding DNA: TGCAGTGCTAGAGGGACAGGGGGCCTAAGGGACATTCAGTACTTC. It translates to CSARGTGGLRDIQYF.

The V gene is TRBV11-2, the J gene TRBJ2-5; possibly TRBD1 for D (6 bases). Germline V CDR1 and CDR2: SGHAT, FQNNGV. V lost 0 bases and J 7 bases, leaving 15 bases between the germline ends. The CDR3 has 15 amino acids. CDR3 protein: CASSLDIQGMGTQYF. CDR3 DNA: TGTGCCAGCAGCTTAGATATCCAGGGGATGGGGACCCAGTACTTC.

This chain uses TRBV7-3 with TRBJ2-5, with 9 bases lining up with TRBD1. The CDR3 sequence is 15 residues long. CDR1 is SGHTA, CDR2 FQGTGA, per germline. V trimming: 1 base; J trimming: 2 bases; junction bases outside the gene matches: 2. The CDR3 DNA reads TGTGCCAGCAGCTTAAACAGGGGGCGGCAAGAGACCCAGTACTTC. It specifies CASSLNRGRQETQYF.